The 16 T cell receptor beta chains presented below share a single source sample, sequenced in a study of blood T cell repertoires in COVID-19. Produced via immunoSEQ multiplex PCR; TCRdb's table is partial and in-frame only. This table holds tens of thousands of clones, over 75% found once. Sequencing was carried out using peripheral blood. These receptors came from a man between 65 and 79 years old with active or convalescent COVID-19.

This chain joins TRBV27 and TRBJ2-7, with 9 bases lining up with TRBD1. The germline CDR1 and CDR2 sequences are MNHEY and SMNVEV (reference sequence). The CDR3 is 16 residues long. With V trimmed by 0 bases and J by 3 bases, 6 bases remained unmatched. Here the CDR3 reads CASSLSGQGTHYEQYF. The CDR3 region has the DNA TGTGCCAGCAGTTTATCGGGACAGGGTACTCACTACGAGCAGTACTTC.

The gene calls are TRBV30 and TRBJ1-2; D is uncertain. Germline loops: CDR1 GTSNPN, CDR2 SVGIG (reference sequence). The CDR3 contains 13 residues. Trimming removed 0 bases from V and 0 bases from J, with 5 bases in between. For the CDR3, the DNA is TGTGCCTGGAGTGTAAACACTAACTATGGCTACACCTTC. Its protein product is CAWSVNTNYGYTF.

The chain couples TRBV6-5 to TRBJ2-7, with 8 bases matching TRBD1. The CDR3 totals 14 residues. V trimming: 6 bases; J trimming: 2 bases; junction bases outside the gene matches: 6. The germline V gene encodes CDR1 MNHEY and CDR2 SVGAGI. The CDR3 nucleotides read TGTGCCAGCAGCAGACAGGGGCTCACCTACGAGCAGTACTTC. Translating gives CASSRQGLTYEQYF.

The chain joins TRBV28 to TRBJ2-1, with a tentative D call TRBD1 (6 bases). Per the germline V gene, CDR1 is MDHEN and CDR2 is SYDVKM. The V and J ends lost 1 base and 7 bases respectively, with 14 bases between them. CDR3 length: 15 residues. This CDR3 is CASSLLRQGLNEQFF. CDR3 DNA: TGTGCCAGCAGTTTATTAAGGCAGGGGCTAAATGAGCAGTTCTTC.

V is TRBV7-8 and J is TRBJ1-1; D is ambiguous. CDR1 and CDR2 from the germline V gene are SGHVS and FQNEAQ. This CDR3 has 15 amino acids. The V gene lost 2 bases and the J gene lost 1 base, with 11 bases spanning the gap. CDR3 DNA: TGTGCCAGCAGCTTAAACCGGAACAGGAACACTGAAGCTTTCTTT. It is translated as CASSLNRNRNTEAFF.

In DNA, the CDR3 is TGTGCCAGCGGGGAAGGGACTAGCGGGGCCCGCGGGGAGCTGTTTTTT. This gives the protein CASGEGTSGARGELFF. This chain connects TRBV2 to TRBJ2-2, with 13 bases aligning to TRBD2. CDR3 length: 16 amino acids. V gave up 8 bases and J gave up 7 bases; unmatched junction bases: 10. Germline lookup yields CDR1 SNHLY and CDR2 FYNNEI.

V gene TRBV28 combines with J gene TRBJ1-5; TRBD1 agrees at 7 bases. CDR3 length: 13 residues. Germline CDR1 is MDHEN and CDR2 is SYDVKM. V was pared by 6 bases and J by 5 bases, with 4 bases of the junction left unmatched. The CDR3 nucleotides read TGTGCCAGCAGGGGGACAGTGCATCAGCCCCAGCATTTT. Residues: CASRGTVHQPQHF.

The chain recombines TRBV7-9 with TRBJ1-1, with TRBD1 identical over 8 bases. CDR1 and CDR2 (germline): SEHNR, FQNEAQ (reference sequence). Trimming removed 4 bases from V and 2 bases from J; junction bases left unmatched: 6. The CDR3 is 15 amino acids. CDR3 sequence (DNA): TGTGCCAGCAGCTCGCAGGGGGCGGTAAACACTGAAGCTTTCTTT. Protein: CASSSQGAVNTEAFF.

This chain joins TRBV6-6 and TRBJ2-3, with D perhaps TRBD2 (6 bases). The CDR3 has 15 amino acids. V lost 6 bases to trimming and J lost 0 bases, with 13 bases between them. Per the germline V gene, CDR1 is MNHNY and CDR2 is SVGAGI (reference sequence). The CDR3 DNA is TGTGCCAGCAGCCTAAGTAGCGGTAGCACAGATACGCAGTATTTT. Its translation is CASSLSSGSTDTQYF.

The V gene is TRBV3-1 (or the pseudogene TRBV3-2), the J gene TRBJ2-4; D perhaps matches TRBD2 (6 bases). CDR1 is LGHDT, CDR2 YNNKEL, per germline (reference sequence). This CDR3 is built from 17 residues. Trimming took 1 base from V and 4 from J, leaving 17 bases between them. The CDR3 loop is CASSQVYRHRGKNIQYF. The CDR3 region has the DNA TGTGCCAGCAGCCAAGTGTATCGGCATCGGGGGAAAAACATTCAGTACTTC.

This chain uses TRBV13 with TRBJ2-3; 8 nucleotides line up with TRBD2. This CDR3 region has 14 residues. V lost 5 bases to trimming and J lost 3 bases; unmatched junction nucleotides: 4. Germline CDR1 PRHDT, CDR2 FYEKMQ (reference sequence). CDR3 sequence: CASSPGGGTDTQYF. The CDR3 DNA follows: TGTGCCAGCAGCCCCGGGGGGGGGACAGATACGCAGTATTTT. The full variable domain, with the rest looked up from reference TRBV13 and TRBJ2-3, is AAGVIQSPRHLIKEKRETATLKCYPIPRHDTVYWYQQGPGQDPQFLISFYEKMQSDKGSIPDRFSAQQFSDYHSELNMSSLELGDSALYFCASSPGGGTDTQYFGPGTRLTVL.

The chain recombines TRBV7-9 with TRBJ1-5, with TRBD1 as a possible D gene (5 bases). Germline V gives CDR1 SEHNR, CDR2 FQNEAQ (reference sequence). Trimming pared 4 bases from V and 2 bases from J, leaving 12 bases between. The CDR3 extends over 15 amino acids. The CDR3, as DNA: TGTGCCAGCAGCTGGGGAGGGGCTGGCAATCAGCCCCAGCATTTT. This gives the protein CASSWGGAGNQPQHF.

This chain connects TRBV7-9 to TRBJ1-2; D is ambiguous. CDR1 SEHNR and CDR2 FQNEAQ come from the germline V gene (reference sequence). V was pared by 2 bases and J by 0 bases, with 7 bases between. The CDR3 consists of 14 residues. The CDR3 spells CASSLSPTNYGYTF. CDR3 bases: TGTGCCAGCAGCTTATCCCCAACTAACTATGGCTACACCTTC.

The rearrangement joins TRBV27 to TRBJ1-1; D is possibly TRBD1 (6 bases). Between the trimmed V and J ends, which lost 4 bases and 0 bases, there was a span of 9 bases. The CDR3 has 14 residues. Germline V lookup: CDR1 MNHEY, CDR2 SMNVEV (reference sequence). CDR3 amino acids: CASSYRAVNTEAFF. CDR3 coding DNA: TGTGCCAGCAGTTACAGGGCGGTGAACACTGAAGCTTTCTTT.

This sequence joins TRBV27 and TRBJ1-2; D is perhaps TRBD1 (5 bases). The V gene lost 3 bases and the J gene lost 4 bases, with 9 bases spanning the gap. This CDR3 is 13 amino acids long. CDR1 is MNHEY and CDR2 is SMNVEV in the germline V gene (reference sequence). The CDR3 spells CASSLKGLYGYTF. The CDR3 nucleotides read TGTGCCAGCAGTTTGAAGGGGCTCTATGGCTACACCTTC.

The chain uses TRBV4-3 and TRBJ1-5, with D perhaps TRBD1 (5 bases). The V end was cut by 4 bases, the J end by 6 bases, with 16 bases between. CDR3 length: 15 residues. CDR1 LGHNA and CDR2 YSLEER come from the germline V gene. The CDR3 DNA sequence: TGCGCCAGCAGCCCCCAGCAGGGCCTCTCTCAGCCCCAGCATTTT. It specifies CASSPQQGLSQPQHF.